The 5 T cell receptor beta chains reported below all come from one sample, sequenced in a study of blood T cell repertoires in COVID-19. The method was immunoSEQ multiplex PCR; TCRdb's version includes in-frame clones alone and lacks a portion of them. The sample lists about 200,000 clones, roughly four fifths seen once, with about 10% in the top ten. The sequencing sample was made of PBMCs or T cells enriched from blood (not recorded which). These receptors were collected from a man aged 35 to 55 who had recovered from COVID-19.

The J gene is TRBJ2-2, the V gene TRBV13; D is perhaps TRBD2 (5 bases). V gave up 0 bases and J gave up 6 bases, with 11 bases separating them. The CDR3 has 15 amino acids. The germline V gene encodes CDR1 PRHDT and CDR2 FYEKMQ (reference sequence). DNA for the CDR3: TGTGCCAGCAGCTTAGGATTCGAGGGTGCCGGGGAGCTGTTTTTT. It codes for CASSLGFEGAGELFF.

This chain joins TRBV19 and TRBJ1-6, with D unresolved. CDR1 LNHDA and CDR2 SQIVND come from the germline V gene (reference sequence). The CDR3 has 14 residues. Trimming removed 9 bases from V and 5 bases from J, with 14 bases in between. CDR3 DNA sequence: TGTGCCAGCTCTTCCCGTCGTGATAATTCACCCCTCCACTTT. The encoded protein is CASSSRRDNSPLHF.

The chain couples TRBV29-1 to TRBJ2-1; TRBD2 matches at 11 bases. The CDR3 totals 14 residues. Germline V gives CDR1 SQVTM, CDR2 ANQGSEA. J was trimmed by 6 bases and V by 7 bases; bases with no gene match: 8. The CDR3: CSGARLAGRNEQFF. CDR3 sequence (DNA): TGCAGCGGGGCTAGACTAGCGGGGCGCAATGAGCAGTTCTTC.

V gene TRBV5-1 combines with J gene TRBJ2-1, with D perhaps matching TRBD1 (6 bases). The CDR3 contains 14 residues. Trimming cost V 5 bases and J 5 bases, with 14 bases left between them. Germline V CDR1 and CDR2: SGHRS, YFSETQ. CDR3 nucleotides: TGCGCCAGCAGTCAAACCGGGACACACAATGAGCAGTTCTTC. Its protein product is CASSQTGTHNEQFF.

CDR3 in DNA: TGCGCCAGCAGCGAGGGACACCAGAACACTGAAGCTTTCTTT. Protein product: CASSEGHQNTEAFF. The rearrangement links TRBV5-1 to TRBJ1-1, with D perhaps matching TRBD1 (6 bases). Trimming shortened V by 4 bases and J by 1 base, and 11 bases separated the two germline ends. CDR3 size: 14 residues. Germline V gene sequence: CDR1 SGHRS, CDR2 YFSETQ.